Following are 22 T cell receptor beta chains from one sample sequenced in a study of blood T cell repertoires in COVID-19 (dated by TCRdb to the early 2020s). The receptor library was made with the immunoSEQ multiplex PCR assay. TCRdb limited this immuneACCESS table to in-frame rearrangements with V and J called. A share of clones is missing; checked studies link under half to unresolved V genes, and the rest is unexplained. The sample includes about 390,000 clones, with around nine tenths observed a single time. Of the sample, roughly 9.4% is held by the ten largest clones. What was sequenced was PBMCs or T cells enriched from blood (not recorded which). These receptors originate from a woman aged 50 to 60 who had recovered from COVID-19.

The CDR3 reads CASSPPGFPDTQYF. The CDR3 coding sequence is TGTGCCAGCAGCCCACCGGGGTTTCCAGATACGCAGTATTTT. This rearrangement joins TRBV7-3 to TRBJ2-3; maybe TRBD2 (5 bases). The CDR3 spans 14 residues. The germline V gene encodes CDR1 SGHTA and CDR2 FQGTGA. Trimming stripped 5 bases from V and 4 bases from J, with 13 bases between.

The chain links TRBV29-1 to TRBJ2-5, with TRBD1 as a possible D gene (6 bases). CDR1 is SQVTM and CDR2 is ANQGSEA in the germline V gene. CDR3 length: 15 amino acids. The V end was cut by 3 bases, the J end by 1 base, with 15 bases between. CDR3 sequence reads: CSVDEHGTTQETQYF. Here the CDR3 DNA reads TGCAGCGTTGATGAGCATGGGACAACCCAAGAGACCCAGTACTTC. The complete variable domain, with remaining parts taken from reference TRBV29-1 and TRBJ2-5, reads SAVISQKPSRDICQRGTSLTIQCQVDSQVTMMFWYRQQPGQSLTLIATANQGSEATYESGFVIDKFPISRPNLTFSTLTVSNMSPEDSSIYLCSVDEHGTTQETQYFGPGTRLLVL.

This sequence joins TRBV27 and TRBJ2-7; 7 bases are a match to TRBD1. Losses at the gene ends were 2 bases for V and 6 bases for J; bases not matched to a gene: 10. This CDR3 region has 15 residues. The germline V gene encodes CDR1 MNHEY and CDR2 SMNVEV (reference sequence). CDR3 bases: TGTGCCAGCAGTTTACGGGACAGAACCCTACGCGAGCAGTACTTC. Translating gives CASSLRDRTLREQYF.

This clone has just a few counts. The chain uses TRBV4-1 and TRBJ2-3; TRBD2 agrees at 12 bases. The V and J ends lost 4 bases and 2 bases, in that order; junction bases with no gene match: 4. Germline CDR1 MGHRA, CDR2 YSYEKL. The CDR3 length is 16 residues. The CDR3 coding sequence is TGCGCCAGCAGCCGGCTAGCGGGGGGGACCACAGATACGCAGTATTTT. Translation gives CASSRLAGGTTDTQYF.

The chain recombines TRBV2 with TRBJ2-7, with TRBD2 as a possible D gene (6 bases). V lost 4 bases, J lost 4 bases, and 17 bases lay in between. Germline V gene sequence: CDR1 SNHLY, CDR2 FYNNEI. The CDR3 extends over 15 amino acids. CDR3 nucleotides: TGTGCCAGCAGTGCAGGCCCCCCGGGAGAATACGAGCAGTACTTC. Its translation: CASSAGPPGEYEQYF.

The chain joins TRBV30 to TRBJ1-6; D possibly corresponds to TRBD1 (6 bases). Germline loops: CDR1 GTSNPN, CDR2 SVGIG (reference sequence). The CDR3 spans 14 residues. The V end was cut by 5 bases, the J end by 6 bases, with 14 bases between. DNA of the CDR3: TGTGCCTGGGGCGCAGGGGCAGGTAATTCACCCCTCCACTTT. Its translation is CAWGAGAGNSPLHF. Full variable domain (rest looked up from reference TRBV30 and TRBJ1-6): SQTIHQWPATLVQPVGSPLSLECTVEGTSNPNLYWYRQAAGRGLQLLFYSVGIGQISSEVPQNLSASRPQDRQFILSSKKLLLSDSGFYLCAWGAGAGNSPLHFGNGTRLTVT.

V gene TRBV5-5 combines with J gene TRBJ2-1; perhaps TRBD2 as D (5 bases). CDR1 and CDR2 from the germline V gene are SGHKS and YYEKEE (reference sequence). The V and J ends lost 5 bases and 6 bases respectively, with 15 bases between them. The CDR3 sequence is 14 residues long. The CDR3: CASSSLEGPNEQFF. The CDR3 nucleotides are TGTGCCAGCAGTTCCCTCGAGGGCCCCAATGAGCAGTTCTTC.

About this clone itself: This CDR3 is also generated by other DNA sequences in the sample. The rearrangement joins TRBV3-1 (or the pseudogene TRBV3-2) to TRBJ1-1; D remains unclear. V was clipped by 4 bases and J by 2 bases, with 8 bases between them. Germline assignment: CDR1 LGHDT and CDR2 YNNKEL (reference sequence). This CDR3 is 13 amino acids long. In nucleotides, the CDR3 is TGTGCCAGCAGCCCTACCCCCAACACTGAAGCTTTCTTT. Translated: CASSPTPNTEAFF.

Only a few counts were recorded for this clone. The gene calls are TRBV27 and TRBJ1-5; tentatively, D is TRBD1 (5 bases). The CDR3 length is 15 residues. Germline CDR1 is MNHEY and CDR2 is SMNVEV (reference sequence). Trimming removed 5 bases at V and 1 base at J, with 12 bases between. CDR3 DNA: TGTGCCAGCAGTCCGACAGTCAAGAGCAATCAGCCCCAGCATTTT. This translates into CASSPTVKSNQPQHF.

The rearrangement uses TRBV6-5 and TRBJ1-4; the match to TRBD1 covers 7 bases. Germline V lookup: CDR1 MNHEY, CDR2 SVGAGI. V dropped 6 bases and J dropped 10; count of bases not matched to a gene: 5. The CDR3 runs 12 residues. In nucleotides, the CDR3 is TGTGCCAGCAGGCCCAGACAGGGAAAACTGTTTTTT. Its translation is CASRPRQGKLFF.

The rearrangement links TRBV29-1 to TRBJ1-1; tentative D call: TRBD1 (5 bases). The CDR3 extends over 13 amino acids. V lost 5 bases and J lost 0, with 10 bases in between. Germline CDR1 SQVTM, CDR2 ANQGSEA. DNA for the CDR3: TGCAGCGTTCGGGGGGTCATGAACACTGAAGCTTTCTTT. It specifies CSVRGVMNTEAFF.

The V and J genes are TRBV6-5 and TRBJ2-7; 7 nucleotides align to TRBD1. Germline V gives CDR1 MNHEY, CDR2 SVGAGI. The CDR3 runs 13 residues. With V trimmed by 6 bases and J by 3 bases, 5 bases remained unmatched. The DNA for the CDR3 is TGTGCCAGCAGGGGGACAGCTTACTACGAGCAGTACTTC. As protein: CASRGTAYYEQYF.

The chain combines TRBV5-1 with TRBJ1-1, with D hard to call. Germline CDR1 and CDR2: SGHRS and YFSETQ. Trimming cost V 5 bases and J 1 base, with 15 bases left between them. The CDR3 sequence is 15 residues long. CDR3 in amino acids: CASSPGGNQNTEAFF. The CDR3 DNA sequence: TGCGCCAGCAGTCCGGGAGGGAATCAGAACACTGAAGCTTTCTTT.

The CDR3 nucleotides are TGTGCCAGCAGTGAAGGCTGGGGCCACACTGAAGCTTTCTTT. Residues: CASSEGWGHTEAFF. The chain is built from TRBV2 and TRBJ1-1; perhaps TRBD1 as D (5 bases). Germline CDR1 reads SNHLY; CDR2 reads FYNNEI. The CDR3 extends over 14 amino acids. V was trimmed by 1 base and J by 3 bases, leaving 9 bases between them.

The V and J genes are TRBV2 and TRBJ1-1; TRBD1 might be the D (6 bases). V was clipped by 6 bases and J by 6 bases, with 17 bases between them. The CDR3 spans 14 residues. Germline-derived CDR1 and CDR2 are SNHLY and FYNNEI. CDR3 bases: TGTGCCAGCAGCTCGGACAGAGGTGAGGCTGAAGCTTTCTTT. Translated, it gives CASSSDRGEAEAFF.

The genes are TRBV19 and TRBJ2-4; D unclear. Germline CDR1 LNHDA, CDR2 SQIVND (reference sequence). CDR3 length: 17 amino acids. V dropped 3 bases and J dropped 0 bases, with 15 bases sitting between them. The CDR3: CASSMGEVPIAKNIQYF. The CDR3 nucleotides are TGTGCCAGTAGTATGGGTGAGGTTCCTATAGCCAAAAACATTCAGTACTTC.

For this clone: Within the sample, other DNA sequences also encode this same CDR3. The chain is built from TRBV9 and TRBJ2-1; the match to TRBD2 covers 9 bases. V was clipped by 2 bases and J by 2 bases; unmatched bases: 2. This CDR3 is built from 15 residues. CDR1 SGDLS and CDR2 YYNGEE come from the germline V gene. The CDR3 DNA is TGTGCCAGCAGCGTGGGCGGGGGGGCCTACAATGAGCAGTTCTTC. It codes for CASSVGGGAYNEQFF. The whole variable domain, filled in from reference TRBV9 and TRBJ2-1, reads DSGVTQTPKHLITATGQRVTLRCSPRSGDLSVYWYQQSLDQGLQFLIQYYNGEERAKGNILERFSAQQFPDLHSELNLSSLELGDSALYFCASSVGGGAYNEQFFGPGTRLTVL.

V and J are TRBV5-5 and TRBJ1-5; D uncertain. Trimming took 4 bases from V and 7 from J, leaving 15 bases between them. The CDR3 loop spans 14 amino acids. Per the germline V gene, CDR1 is SGHKS and CDR2 is YYEKEE (reference sequence). The CDR3 protein is CASSDGWAGQPQHF. The CDR3 region has the DNA TGTGCCAGCAGCGACGGCTGGGCAGGACAGCCCCAGCATTTT.

V gene TRBV4-1 combines with J gene TRBJ2-3; 12 positions agree with TRBD2. Trimming removed 8 bases from V and 3 bases from J; junction bases left unmatched: 15. From germline, CDR1 is MGHRA and CDR2 YSYEKL. This CDR3 contains 18 residues. The CDR3 sequence: CASVPLHSGTSGTDTQYF. The CDR3 region has the DNA TGCGCCAGCGTACCATTACATTCCGGGACTAGCGGGACAGATACGCAGTATTTT.

This chain connects TRBV5-6 to TRBJ1-2; unclear D gene. This CDR3 comprises 13 residues. From germline, CDR1 is SGHDT and CDR2 YYEEEE. The germline V and J ends were trimmed by 7 bases and 5 bases, with 15 bases remaining between them. The CDR3 loop reads CASQGSAAYGYTF. The DNA for the CDR3 is TGTGCCAGCCAAGGATCGGCGGCGTATGGCTACACCTTC.

This chain connects TRBV27 to TRBJ1-2; 7 bases align to TRBD1. After removal of 5 bases from V and 5 bases from J, the junction contained 14 bases not matched to a gene. This CDR3 comprises 16 residues. Per the germline V gene, CDR1 is MNHEY and CDR2 is SMNVEV (reference sequence). CDR3 bases: TGTGCCAGCAGTCTAGACAGGGACAGCAAACTTTATGGCTACACCTTC. Its translation: CASSLDRDSKLYGYTF.

V gene TRBV5-4 combines with J gene TRBJ2-4; possibly TRBD2 for D (6 bases). Looked up from germline, CDR1 is SGHNT and CDR2 is YYREEE (reference sequence). The V end lost 3 bases, the J end lost 1 base, and 8 bases lay between the germline ends. This CDR3 is 14 amino acids long. The CDR3 protein is CASSYSGAKNIQYF. The CDR3 region has the DNA TGTGCCAGCAGCTATAGCGGTGCCAAAAACATTCAGTACTTC.